This T cell receptor beta chain was retrieved from a study of CD8+ T cells in alopecia areata. RNA was isolated and reverse transcribed to cDNA, the sequencing template. Generated by immunoSEQ multiplex PCR, the TCRdb table keeps only in-frame clones and is missing some. The data show some 200,000 clones, 60% to 70% seen once. About this clone itself: Its antigen is still unknown.

Regarding the study as a whole: In scalp and blood, many expanded lesional clones persisted during tofacitinib. Clonality exceeded that of normal scalp in lesional scalp, most notably in alopecia totalis/universalis. With one nonresponder, baseline CD8+ expansion's link to response remains uncertain.

Treatment described: oral pan-JAK inhibitor, 5-10 mg twice daily. As part of sample collection, lesional scalp punch biopsies and peripheral blood were taken from alopecia areata patients. The CDR3 is made up of 14 amino acids. V was cut by 0 bases and J by 7 bases, with 10 bases left in between. Germline V gene data show CDR1 as LGHNA and CDR2 as YNFKEQ. Source: CD4+ T cells sorted from blood, taken at week 4, from a patient treated with tofacitinib. This clonotype was obtained from a human donor with alopecia areata. J is TRBJ1-5 and V is TRBV4-2; no clear D gene. CDR3 sequence (DNA): TGTGCCAGCAGCCAAGATTTGTGGGAGCAGCCCCAGCATTTT. As protein: CASSQDLWEQPQHF.